This T cell receptor beta chain came from a study of T cells in tuberculosis. Study-level information: T cells were selected with CD1B tetramers loaded with glucose monomycolate.

Assay used: immunoSEQ multiplex PCR; TCRdb lists only in-frame clones, some missing. The sample lists 88,000 or so clones, more than 75% occurring once. V was clipped by 4 bases and J by 0 bases; unmatched bases: 2. This CDR3 is 14 amino acids long. The germline V gene encodes CDR1 SGHRS and CDR2 YFSETQ. After thawing and overnight rest, PBMC were stained with GMM-loaded CD1B tetramer, viability dye and anti-CD3 for sorting. The CD1B tetramers carried C32 glucose monomycolate purified from Rhodococcus equi. Tetramer-sorted PBMC had been CD14 monocyte-depleted before freezing. From each donor, approximately 100,000 tetramer-negative cells were sorted.

V gene TRBV5-1 combines with J gene TRBJ1-1; 8 nucleotides line up with TRBD1. The sample consisted of CD1b-GMM tetramer-negative cells sorted from PBMCs. The clonotype comes from an adult woman with latent tuberculosis. CDR3 DNA: TGCGCCAGCAGCGCGACAGGGGTGAACACTGAAGCTTTCTTT. Amino acid sequence: CASSATGVNTEAFF.